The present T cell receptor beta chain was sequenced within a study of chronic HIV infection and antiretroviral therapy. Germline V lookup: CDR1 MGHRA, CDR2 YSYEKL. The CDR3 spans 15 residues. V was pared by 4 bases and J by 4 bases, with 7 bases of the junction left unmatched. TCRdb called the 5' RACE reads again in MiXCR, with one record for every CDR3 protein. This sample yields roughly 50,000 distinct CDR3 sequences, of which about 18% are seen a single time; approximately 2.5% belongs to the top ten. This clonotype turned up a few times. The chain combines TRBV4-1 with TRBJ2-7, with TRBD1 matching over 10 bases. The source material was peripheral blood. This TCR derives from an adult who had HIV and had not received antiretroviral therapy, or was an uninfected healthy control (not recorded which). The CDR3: CASSLTGQGVYEQYF. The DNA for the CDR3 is TGCGCCAGCAGCCTAACCGGACAGGGGGTTTACGAGCAGTACTTC.